A single sample gave rise to the 28 T cell receptor beta chains below, sequenced in a study of PD-L1 blockade in urothelial cancer. The table came from immunoSEQ multiplex PCR; TCRdb's copy has only in-frame clones and leaves some out. The profile covers 72,000 or so clones, with 70% to 90% appearing a single time and around 14% taken by the ten largest. Time point described: pretreatment peripheral blood. Here the sequenced sample was PBMCs, taken around atezolizumab (anti-PD-L1) treatment. Receptor source: a man aged 55 to 70 with urothelial cancer.

The chain recombines TRBV6-6 with TRBJ1-6; D perhaps matches TRBD1 (5 bases). This CDR3 region has 15 residues. The germline V and J ends were trimmed by 0 bases and 4 bases, with 7 bases remaining between them. From germline, CDR1 is MNHNY and CDR2 SVGAGI (reference sequence). The CDR3 here is CASSYSGHYNSPLHF. DNA for the CDR3: TGTGCCAGCAGTTACTCTGGACATTATAATTCACCCCTCCACTTT.

The gene calls are TRBV5-6 and TRBJ1-4; D call uncertain. V shed 0 bases and J shed 0 bases, with 9 bases lying between them. There are 16 residues in the CDR3. CDR1 and CDR2 (germline): SGHDT, YYEEEE. Written as DNA, the CDR3 is TGTGCCAGCAGCTTGGGGCAGAACCCAACTAATGAAAAACTGTTTTTT. It translates to CASSLGQNPTNEKLFF.

The DNA of the CDR3 is TGTGCCAGCAGCTTAGAACTAGGTTACAATGAGCAGTTCTTC. Amino acid sequence: CASSLELGYNEQFF. The chain recombines TRBV7-2 with TRBJ2-1; D may be TRBD2 (5 bases). CDR3 length: 14 amino acids. V gave up 1 base and J gave up 4 bases, with 8 bases separating them. CDR1 SGHTA and CDR2 FQGNSA come from the germline V gene.

The chain employs TRBV7-8 and TRBJ2-1, with 7 bases lining up with TRBD2. The CDR3 totals 15 residues. Germline CDR1 reads SGHVS; CDR2 reads FQNEAQ. V lost 0 bases, J lost 3 bases, and 2 bases stayed unmatched. In nucleotides, the CDR3 is TGTGCCAGCAGCTTAGCGCTAGCGGTCTACAATGAGCAGTTCTTC. Its translation: CASSLALAVYNEQFF.

The J gene is TRBJ1-6, the V gene TRBV7-8; D is unclear. Trimming removed 4 bases from V and 7 bases from J, with 11 bases in between. Germline V gene data show CDR1 as SGHVS and CDR2 as FQNEAQ. CDR3 length equals 14 residues. CDR3 residues: CASSSETPNSPLHF. The DNA for the CDR3 is TGTGCCAGCAGCTCGGAGACCCCCAATTCACCCCTCCACTTT.

The rearrangement links TRBV30 to TRBJ1-5; tentative D call: TRBD1 (6 bases). Per germline, CDR1 GTSNPN and CDR2 SVGIG (reference sequence). The CDR3 has 14 amino acids. V lost 0 bases to trimming and J lost 5 bases, with 11 bases between them. The chain's CDR3 is CAWSVGAFYQPQHF. The CDR3 DNA is TGTGCCTGGAGTGTGGGGGCGTTTTATCAGCCCCAGCATTTT.

This clone showed up just once. V is TRBV5-1 and J is TRBJ2-5; 12 bases are shared with TRBD2. The CDR3 consists of 17 residues. The V and J ends lost 0 bases and 5 bases, in that order; junction bases with no gene match: 8. The V gene's germline CDR1 is SGHRS and CDR2 YFSETQ. The CDR3 loop reads CASSLGLAGGPWETQYF. Written as DNA, the CDR3 is TGCGCCAGCAGCTTGGGGCTAGCGGGGGGGCCGTGGGAGACCCAGTACTTC.

The V gene is TRBV6-1, the J gene TRBJ1-4, with D maybe TRBD1 (5 bases). The CDR3 consists of 17 residues. Germline CDR1 reads MNHNS; CDR2 reads SASEGT. With 3 bases removed from V and 0 bases from J, the gap between germline ends came to 14 bases. CDR3 in amino acids: CASSERGGGATNEKLFF. CDR3 bases: TGTGCCAGCAGTGAGCGTGGGGGAGGAGCAACTAATGAAAAACTGTTTTTT.

The chain couples TRBV5-1 to TRBJ1-6; 7 positions agree with TRBD1. Trimming cost V 2 bases and J 7 bases; bases outside gene matches: 3. Germline CDR1 is SGHRS and CDR2 is YFSETQ. The CDR3 runs to 14 residues. CDR3 in DNA: TGCGCCAGCAGCTTAACAGGGGTAAATTCACCCCTCCACTTT. Its protein product is CASSLTGVNSPLHF.

The CDR3 here is CASSPTGQGVSPLHF. CDR3 nucleotide sequence: TGTGCCAGCAGCCCCACAGGACAGGGTGTATCACCCCTCCACTTT. This chain joins TRBV9 and TRBJ1-6; 8 bases agree with TRBD1. Germline V lookup: CDR1 SGDLS, CDR2 YYNGEE. The CDR3 has 15 amino acids. The trim removed 4 bases at V and 10 bases at J, leaving 10 bases unmatched.

The V call is TRBV11-3, the J call TRBJ2-7; possibly TRBD1 for D (5 bases). CDR3 length: 16 amino acids. V was cut by 0 bases and J by 5 bases, with 17 bases left in between. Germline V gene lookup returns CDR1 SGHNT and CDR2 YENEEA. The CDR3 protein is CASSLDLIGRADEQYF. In DNA, the CDR3 is TGTGCCAGCAGCTTAGATCTTATCGGCAGGGCGGACGAGCAGTACTTC.

The genes are TRBV29-1 and TRBJ2-7; 9 bases line up with TRBD1. Germline V gene data show CDR1 as SQVTM and CDR2 as ANQGSEA. J was trimmed by 2 bases and V by 2 bases; bases with no gene match: 7. This CDR3 is 15 amino acids long. In nucleotides, the CDR3 is TGCAGCGTTGAAATTCCGGGACAGGGCCCCTACGAGCAGTACTTC. Translating it yields CSVEIPGQGPYEQYF.

The gene calls are TRBV15 and TRBJ2-5, with 8 bases that match TRBD2. Germline V gene sequence: CDR1 LNHNV, CDR2 YYDKDF (reference sequence). The CDR3 sequence is 16 residues long. V lost 3 bases and J lost 3; bases outside the gene matches: 9. In DNA, the CDR3 is TGTGCCACCAGCAGTCCAGGGCGGGGGGCAAAAGAGACCCAGTACTTC. Translated, it gives CATSSPGRGAKETQYF.

The rearrangement links TRBV5-4 to TRBJ1-3; weak D call: TRBD1 (6 bases). Trimming removed 4 bases at V and 4 bases at J, with 18 bases between. The CDR3 consists of 16 residues. From germline, CDR1 is SGHNT and CDR2 YYREEE (reference sequence). The CDR3 loop reads CASSLTPGAPGNTIYF. The CDR3, as DNA: TGTGCCAGCAGCCTAACCCCAGGGGCACCGGGAAACACCATATATTTT.

V is TRBV6-6 and J is TRBJ1-6, with 9 bases lining up with TRBD1. The CDR3 spans 16 residues. The V gene end was trimmed by 6 bases and the J gene end by 10 bases; junction bases not matched to a gene: 13. Per germline, CDR1 MNHNY and CDR2 SVGAGI (reference sequence). In DNA, the CDR3 is TGTGCCAGCAGAAACCGGGACAGGGCACCTCGGTCACCCCTCCACTTT. Translated: CASRNRDRAPRSPLHF.

This clone was detected only a few times. Relative to the germline gene, one junction end is altered; a read error may explain this. The chain joins TRBV6-6 to TRBJ2-6; 8 bases are a match to TRBD1. The CDR3 runs to 12 residues. CDR1 and CDR2 (germline): MNHNY, SVGAGI (reference sequence). This chain's CDR3 is CASSPTQGAPGF. The CDR3, as DNA: TGTGCCAGCAGTCCGACTCAGGGGGCCCCCGGTTTC.

V gene TRBV5-1 combines with J gene TRBJ2-2; 8 bases align to TRBD2. Per germline, CDR1 SGHRS and CDR2 YFSETQ. The CDR3 is 15 residues long. V shed 1 base and J 6 bases; nucleotides not matched to a gene: 5. CDR3 loop: CASSLSGGPSGELFF. CDR3 DNA sequence: TGCGCCAGCAGCTTGTCGGGGGGGCCGTCCGGGGAGCTGTTTTTT.

The V gene is TRBV11-2, the J gene TRBJ1-3; D not resolved. From germline, CDR1 is SGHAT and CDR2 FQNNGV. The CDR3 has 15 residues. Trimming stripped 10 bases from V and 0 bases from J, with 16 bases between. The CDR3, as DNA: TGTGCCACTAAATCCCTAGGCAACTCTGGAAACACCATATATTTT. As protein: CATKSLGNSGNTIYF. Combining the CDR3 with reference TRBV11-2 and TRBJ1-3 gives the whole variable domain EAGVAQSPRYKIIEKRQSVAFWCNPISGHATLYWYQQILGQGPKLLIQFQNNGVVDDSQLPKDRFSAERLKGVDSTLKIQPAKLEDSAVYLCATKSLGNSGNTIYFGEGSWLTVV.

This chain uses TRBV28 with TRBJ2-2; tentative D call: TRBD2 (6 bases). The V end lost 2 bases, the J end lost 0 bases, and 13 bases lay between the germline ends. The V gene's germline CDR1 is MDHEN and CDR2 SYDVKM. The CDR3 runs to 17 residues. This CDR3 is CASSLGSPSANTGELFF. CDR3 nucleotides: TGTGCCAGCAGTTTAGGCAGCCCTAGCGCGAACACCGGGGAGCTGTTTTTT. Full variable domain (rest looked up from reference TRBV28 and TRBJ2-2): DVKVTQSSRYLVKRTGEKVFLECVQDMDHENMFWYRQDPGLGLRLIYFSYDVKMKEKGDIPEGYSVSREKKERFSLILESASTNQTSMYLCASSLGSPSANTGELFFGEGSRLTVL.

The V and J genes are TRBV19 and TRBJ2-7; a possible D gene is TRBD1 (7 bases). Germline V gene lookup returns CDR1 LNHDA and CDR2 SQIVND (reference sequence). The CDR3 is 15 amino acids. V gave up 5 bases and J gave up 3 bases, with 17 bases separating them. The CDR3 DNA follows: TGTGCCAGTAGTGGACAATACAGGGGAGGCTACGAGCAGTACTTC. Translating it yields CASSGQYRGGYEQYF.

The rearrangement links TRBV9 to TRBJ2-2; TRBD2 might be the D (5 bases). In germline, CDR1 is SGDLS, CDR2 YYNGEE. V lost 4 bases and J lost 5, with 15 bases in between. There are 15 residues in the CDR3. CDR3 in DNA: TGTGCCAGCAGCACCGGGAACCCCGGAACCGGGGAGCTGTTTTTT. Encoded protein: CASSTGNPGTGELFF. Using reference TRBV9 and TRBJ2-2 for the parts outside the CDR3, the full variable domain is DSGVTQTPKHLITATGQRVTLRCSPRSGDLSVYWYQQSLDQGLQFLIQYYNGEERAKGNILERFSAQQFPDLHSELNLSSLELGDSALYFCASSTGNPGTGELFFGEGSRLTVL.

The CDR3 coding sequence is TGTGCCAGCAGTTTGAGGGGGGGATACACTGAAGCTTTCTTT. Protein: CASSLRGGYTEAFF. The gene calls are TRBV28 and TRBJ1-1; D perhaps matches TRBD1 (6 bases). The V end lost 3 bases, the J end lost 3 bases, and 11 bases lay between the germline ends. The CDR3 totals 14 residues. Germline lookup yields CDR1 MDHEN and CDR2 SYDVKM.

The rearrangement links TRBV2 to TRBJ2-5, with 10 bases aligning to TRBD2. CDR3 size: 15 residues. Germline lookup yields CDR1 SNHLY and CDR2 FYNNEI. V gave up 6 bases and J gave up 2 bases; unmatched junction bases: 6. The CDR3 region is CASRGSGGTQETQYF. The CDR3 nucleotides read TGTGCCAGCAGGGGTAGCGGGGGGACGCAAGAGACCCAGTACTTC.

The V gene is TRBV11-2, the J gene TRBJ2-5; 7 positions agree with TRBD2. The CDR3 covers 17 residues. The germline V gene has CDR1 SGHAT and CDR2 FQNNGV. Losses at the gene ends were 0 bases for V and 5 bases for J; bases not matched to a gene: 12. CDR3 amino acids: CASSLEGRGFERETQYF. The CDR3 DNA reads TGTGCCAGCAGCTTAGAGGGGCGGGGGTTTGAGCGGGAGACCCAGTACTTC.

V gene TRBV28 combines with J gene TRBJ1-2; D remains ambiguous. The V end lost 1 base, the J end lost 3 bases, and 9 bases lay between the germline ends. The CDR3 contains 14 residues. Germline CDR1 reads MDHEN; CDR2 reads SYDVKM. Written as DNA, the CDR3 is TGTGCCAGCAGTTTATCGGGGTTTGACTATGGCTACACCTTC. Its translation is CASSLSGFDYGYTF.

The rearrangement uses TRBV18 and TRBJ1-2; D remains ambiguous. CDR1 is KGHSH, CDR2 LQKENI, per germline. V was shortened by 2 bases and J by 6 bases, with 22 bases between the two germline ends. CDR3 size: 17 residues. The CDR3 DNA reads TGTGCCAGCTCACCAGGGTCTGGTTCCCGACTTTGGGATGGCTACACCTTC. It is translated as CASSPGSGSRLWDGYTF.

This clone was picked up one time. The chain links TRBV5-1 to TRBJ2-2, with 8 bases matching TRBD1. Losses at the gene ends were 3 bases for V and 4 bases for J; bases not matched to a gene: 5. CDR3 length: 15 residues. Germline V gene lookup returns CDR1 SGHRS and CDR2 YFSETQ. In DNA, the CDR3 is TGCGCCAGCAGCTCGGACAGGGCGGGCACCGGGGAGCTGTTTTTT. Its protein product is CASSSDRAGTGELFF.

The chain links TRBV30 to TRBJ1-2, with 8 positions matching TRBD1. This CDR3 has 14 amino acids. In germline, CDR1 is GTSNPN, CDR2 SVGIG (reference sequence). V dropped 2 bases and J dropped 7; count of bases not matched to a gene: 9. The CDR3 is CAWSRSGGAVGYTF. CDR3 nucleotide sequence: TGTGCCTGGAGTAGATCAGGGGGCGCGGTTGGCTACACCTTC.